This T cell receptor (beta chain) is drawn from a study of monozygotic twins with cystic fibrosis. Concerning this clone itself: No antigen is known for it.

Whole-study results and caveats: Monozygotic CF twin pairs shared significantly more nucleotide-identical clonotypes than unrelated CF individuals did.

Assay used: immunoSEQ multiplex PCR; TCRdb lists only in-frame clones, some missing. The data hold roughly 28,000 clones, with around 85% observed a single time. V was pared by 6 bases and J by 4 bases, with 6 bases between. The germline CDR1 and CDR2 sequences are LNHDA and SQIVND (reference sequence). The CDR3 spans 11 residues. This sequence originates from a girl between 2 and 10 years old with cystic fibrosis. This chain connects TRBV19 to TRBJ1-1; D gene ambiguous. Sequencing input: blood. DNA of the CDR3: TGTGCCAGTAGGGCGAGCACTGAAGCTTTCTTT. It encodes CASRASTEAFF.